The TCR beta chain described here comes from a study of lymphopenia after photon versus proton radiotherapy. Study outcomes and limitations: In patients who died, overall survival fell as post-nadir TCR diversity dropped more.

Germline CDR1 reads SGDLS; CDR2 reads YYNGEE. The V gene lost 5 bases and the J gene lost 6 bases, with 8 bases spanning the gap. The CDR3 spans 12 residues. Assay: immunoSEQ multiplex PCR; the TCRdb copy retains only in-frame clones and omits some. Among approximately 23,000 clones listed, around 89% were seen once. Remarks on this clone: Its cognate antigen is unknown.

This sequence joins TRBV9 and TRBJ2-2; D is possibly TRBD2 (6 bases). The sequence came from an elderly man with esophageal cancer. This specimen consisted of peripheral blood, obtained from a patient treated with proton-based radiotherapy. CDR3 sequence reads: CASREGSGELFF. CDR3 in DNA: TGTGCCAGCAGGGAGGGATCCGGGGAGCTGTTTTTT.